The 17 T cell receptor beta chains given below trace back to one sample, sequenced in a study of cytotoxic CD8 clonotypes in ibrutinib-treated CLL (dated by TCRdb to the early 2020s). The time point label on this specimen signifies: around 2 years on ibrutinib. The receptor library was made with the immunoSEQ multiplex PCR assay. TCRdb's version of the immuneACCESS table is confined to in-frame rearrangements and falls short of the full clone set. An unresolved V gene accounts for under half of the shortfall where checked; the remainder is of unknown origin. The sample data list about 45,000 clones, and under 80% of these were observed just once. About 22% of the sample is in the top ten clones. The sequencing used PBMCs, collected after 24 months of ibrutinib treatment. The receptors derive from a human donor with chronic lymphocytic leukemia.

In its sample, this clone was seen a few times. The genes are TRBV19 and TRBJ1-5; tentative D call: TRBD1 (6 bases). The CDR3 is 14 amino acids. V lost 6 bases, J lost 7 bases, and 16 bases lay in between. The germline CDR1 and CDR2 sequences are LNHDA and SQIVND (reference sequence). The CDR3 bases are TGTGCCAGTAGCCCGGGGGGCGCAACCCAGCCCCAGCATTTT. Translating it yields CASSPGGATQPQHF.

This rearrangement joins TRBV15 to TRBJ1-3; D gene uncertain. The CDR3 spans 13 residues. The germline V and J ends were trimmed by 6 bases and 2 bases, with 8 bases remaining between them. Germline CDR1 LNHNV, CDR2 YYDKDF (reference sequence). For the CDR3, the DNA is TGTGCCACCAGTATTGTCGCTGGAAACACCATATATTTT. It translates to CATSIVAGNTIYF.

This chain links TRBV5-4 with TRBJ1-5; D is uncertain. V shed 0 bases and J shed 4 bases, with 8 bases lying between them. Germline V gene data show CDR1 as SGHNT and CDR2 as YYREEE (reference sequence). This CDR3 has 14 residues. CDR3: CASSLGGQNQPQHF. The CDR3, as DNA: TGTGCCAGCAGCTTGGGTGGGCAGAATCAGCCCCAGCATTTT.

The chain has TRBV2 and TRBJ2-5, with D unclear. The CDR3 runs to 14 residues. CDR1 SNHLY and CDR2 FYNNEI come from the germline V gene. Trimming removed 3 bases at V and 4 bases at J, with 12 bases between. The CDR3 nucleotides are TGTGCCAGCAGTGATCTAGGGATCCCAGAGACCCAGTACTTC. This encodes CASSDLGIPETQYF. Full variable domain (outside the CDR3, taken from reference TRBV2 and TRBJ2-5): EPEVTQTPSHQVTQMGQEVILRCVPISNHLYFYWYRQILGQKVEFLVSFYNNEISEKSEIFDDQFSVERPDGSNFTLKIRSTKLEDSAMYFCASSDLGIPETQYFGPGTRLLVL.

The V and J genes are TRBV7-9 and TRBJ2-3; 15 nucleotides align to TRBD2. The CDR3 consists of 19 residues. From germline, CDR1 is SEHNR and CDR2 FQNEAQ (reference sequence). The V segment lost 0 bases and the J segment 2 bases; nucleotides outside the gene matches: 6. CDR3 DNA: TGTGCCAGCAGCTTAGCCCGGACTAGCGGGGGGGCCGACACAGATACGCAGTATTTT. Translated: CASSLARTSGGADTDTQYF.

The chain is built from TRBV6-1 and TRBJ1-1; D perhaps matches TRBD1 (5 bases). The germline gives CDR1 MNHNS, CDR2 SASEGT. This CDR3 is 14 amino acids long. Trimming left V 0 bases short and J 12 bases short, with 17 bases between. The CDR3 loop reads CASSEAPPGRPTFF. DNA of the CDR3: TGTGCCAGCAGTGAAGCTCCACCGGGACGGCCAACTTTCTTT.

This clone occurred a few times. V and J are TRBV7-9 and TRBJ1-6; D not certain. The CDR3 length is 13 residues. The V and J ends lost 7 bases and 6 bases respectively, with 10 bases between them. Germline V gene lookup returns CDR1 SEHNR and CDR2 FQNEAQ (reference sequence). The CDR3 reads CASTDRSNSPLHF. CDR3 sequence (DNA): TGTGCCAGCACCGACCGCAGTAATTCACCCCTCCACTTT.

The chain employs TRBV28 and TRBJ2-7; D perhaps matches TRBD1 (6 bases). This CDR3 is built from 11 residues. V gave up 10 bases and J gave up 4 bases, with 11 bases separating them. Looked up from germline, CDR1 is MDHEN and CDR2 is SYDVKM. Here the CDR3 DNA reads TGTGCCACCAACAGGGAATACGAGCAGTACTTC. Its translation is CATNREYEQYF. The full variable domain, rest sourced from reference TRBV28 and TRBJ2-7, is DVKVTQSSRYLVKRTGEKVFLECVQDMDHENMFWYRQDPGLGLRLIYFSYDVKMKEKGDIPEGYSVSREKKERFSLILESASTNQTSMYLCATNREYEQYFGPGTRLTVT.

By share, this clone ranks as medium-sized. The chain couples TRBV5-1 to TRBJ2-7, with D tentatively TRBD1 or TRBD2 (6 bases each). Germline V gives CDR1 SGHRS, CDR2 YFSETQ. V lost 7 bases to trimming and J lost 5 bases, with 16 bases between them. The CDR3 sequence is 13 residues long. The CDR3 protein is CASSWRDIHEQYF. Here the CDR3 DNA reads TGCGCCAGCTCCTGGAGGGACATCCACGAGCAGTACTTC.

The J gene is TRBJ2-5, the V gene TRBV10-3, with D hard to call. This CDR3 comprises 13 residues. Germline CDR1 and CDR2: ENHRY and SYGVKD. V was shortened by 0 bases and J by 4 bases, with 6 bases between the two germline ends. CDR3 DNA sequence: TGTGCCATCAGTGAGTCGGTAGGAGAGACCCAGTACTTC. Its translation is CAISESVGETQYF.

Only a few counts were recorded for this clone. This chain connects TRBV28 to TRBJ2-7; D not certain. The CDR3 loop spans 13 amino acids. The germline gives CDR1 MDHEN, CDR2 SYDVKM. The V end was cut by 7 bases, the J end by 0 bases, with 10 bases between. The CDR3, as DNA: TGTGCCAGCACTGTCGGAAACTCCTACGAGCAGTACTTC. The encoded protein is CASTVGNSYEQYF.

This clone was detected only a few times. The gene calls are TRBV27 and TRBJ1-2, with D perhaps TRBD1 (6 bases). V was shortened by 5 bases and J by 3 bases, with 10 bases between the two germline ends. The germline CDR1 and CDR2 sequences are MNHEY and SMNVEV (reference sequence). The CDR3 has 13 residues. The CDR3 is CASSPRTDYGYTF. The CDR3 DNA reads as TGTGCCAGCAGTCCTCGGACAGACTATGGCTACACCTTC.

CDR3 region: CASSEGARDTGELFF. The CDR3 coding sequence is TGTGCCAGCAGTGAGGGGGCGCGCGACACCGGGGAGCTGTTTTTT. The chain links TRBV28 to TRBJ2-2; TRBD1 matches at 7 bases. The V gene's germline CDR1 is MDHEN and CDR2 SYDVKM. The CDR3 covers 15 residues. Germline trimming cut 5 bases from V and 3 bases from J; bases unmatched to any gene: 6.

This clone turned up a few times. V is TRBV7-2 and J is TRBJ1-3, with 8 positions matching TRBD1. In germline, CDR1 is SGHTA, CDR2 FQGNSA. There are 18 residues in the CDR3. V lost 1 base to trimming and J lost 0 bases; unmatched junction nucleotides: 8. The DNA of the CDR3 is TGTGCCAGCAGCTTAGATCCCCGGACAGGGACCTCTGGAAACACCATATATTTT. Translation: CASSLDPRTGTSGNTIYF.

This clone turned up a few times. The chain uses TRBV7-9 and TRBJ2-1; weak D call: TRBD2 (5 bases). The CDR3 runs 12 residues. Germline V lookup: CDR1 SEHNR, CDR2 FQNEAQ (reference sequence). V was cut by 4 bases and J by 7 bases, with 8 bases left in between. The CDR3: CASSYTGNEQFF. The CDR3 bases are TGTGCCAGCAGCTATACGGGAAATGAGCAGTTCTTC.

In this sample, this clone turned up a few times. This sequence joins TRBV7-9 and TRBJ1-6; weak D call: TRBD1 (5 bases). The CDR3 totals 11 residues. Looked up from germline, CDR1 is SEHNR and CDR2 is FQNEAQ (reference sequence). The V and J ends lost 4 bases and 17 bases respectively, with 12 bases between them. The CDR3 DNA reads TGTGCCAGCAGCTGGCAGGGCTGGTTCCACTTT. As protein: CASSWQGWFHF.

This clone was detected a few times. The V and J genes are TRBV6-5 and TRBJ1-5; no firm D call. Trimming pared 6 bases from V and 6 bases from J, leaving 9 bases between. The CDR3 has 12 residues. Per the germline V gene, CDR1 is MNHEY and CDR2 is SVGAGI. The DNA of the CDR3 is TGTGCCAGCAGCCCGCGCGGTCAGCCCCAGCATTTT. The encoded protein is CASSPRGQPQHF.